The source of this T cell receptor beta chain is a study of T cell repertoires in cytomegalovirus infection. Broader study findings: The ex vivo response was dominated by HLA-C-restricted CMV-specific TCR beta clonotypes.

From the reads, TCRdb called clonotypes with MiXCR, one entry per CDR3 protein. The table includes about 230,000 distinct CDR3 sequences, 6.5% detected once. Trimming shortened V by 4 bases and J by 6 bases, and 12 bases separated the two germline ends. The CDR3 runs 13 residues. The germline V gene has CDR1 SGHDN and CDR2 FVKESK. At least ten counts were recorded for this clonotype. Its cognate antigen is unknown. The clonotype originates from a human donor in good health (CMV status not recorded). Some clones in this sample may be carry-over from other donors' samples. The chain links TRBV14 to TRBJ1-1; D is perhaps TRBD1 (5 bases). Sequencing was done on a sample of PBMCs. CDR3 protein: CASSRGALPEAFF. CDR3 bases: TGTGCCAGCAGCCGAGGGGCGCTCCCTGAAGCTTTCTTT.